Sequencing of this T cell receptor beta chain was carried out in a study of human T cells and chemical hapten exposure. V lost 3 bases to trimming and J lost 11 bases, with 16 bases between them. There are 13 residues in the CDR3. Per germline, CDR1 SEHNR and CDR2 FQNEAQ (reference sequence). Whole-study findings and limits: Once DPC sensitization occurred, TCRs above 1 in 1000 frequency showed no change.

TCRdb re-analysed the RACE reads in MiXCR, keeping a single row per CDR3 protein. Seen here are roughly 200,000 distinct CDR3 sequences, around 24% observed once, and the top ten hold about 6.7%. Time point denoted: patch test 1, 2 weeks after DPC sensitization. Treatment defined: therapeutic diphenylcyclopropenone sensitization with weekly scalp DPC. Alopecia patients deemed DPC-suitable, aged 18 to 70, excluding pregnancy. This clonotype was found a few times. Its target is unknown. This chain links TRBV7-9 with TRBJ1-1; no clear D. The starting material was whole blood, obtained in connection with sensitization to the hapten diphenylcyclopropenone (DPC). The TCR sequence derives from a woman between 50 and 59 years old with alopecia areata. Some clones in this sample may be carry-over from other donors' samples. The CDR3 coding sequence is TGTGCCAGCAGCTTCGGACGGGAAATGAATGCTTTCTTT. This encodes CASSFGREMNAFF.